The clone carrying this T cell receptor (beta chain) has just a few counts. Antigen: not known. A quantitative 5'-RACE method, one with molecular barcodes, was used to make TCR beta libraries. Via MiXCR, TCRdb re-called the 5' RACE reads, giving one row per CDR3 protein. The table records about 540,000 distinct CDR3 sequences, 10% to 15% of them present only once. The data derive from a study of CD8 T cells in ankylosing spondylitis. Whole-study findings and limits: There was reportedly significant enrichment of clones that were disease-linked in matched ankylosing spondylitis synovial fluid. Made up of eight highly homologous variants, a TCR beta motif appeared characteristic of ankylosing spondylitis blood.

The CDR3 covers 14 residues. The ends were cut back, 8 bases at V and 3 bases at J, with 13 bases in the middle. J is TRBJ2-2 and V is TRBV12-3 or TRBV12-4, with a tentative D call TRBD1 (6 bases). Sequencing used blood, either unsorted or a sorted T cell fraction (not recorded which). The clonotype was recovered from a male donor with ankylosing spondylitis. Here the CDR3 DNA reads TGTGCCAGCCGCTTAAACAGGGACACCGGGGAGCTGTTTTTT. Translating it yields CASRLNRDTGELFF.